The 3 T cell receptor beta chains below all came from one sample that was sequenced in a study of blood T cell repertoires in COVID-19. Assay: immunoSEQ multiplex PCR; the TCRdb copy retains only in-frame clones and omits some. Of 70,000 to 85,000 clones in the sample, 70% to 90% were seen once. The source material was peripheral blood. The source of these receptors is an elderly woman with acute or convalescent COVID-19.

This clone was observed once. This chain joins TRBV2 and TRBJ2-3; D perhaps matches TRBD2 (5 bases). Germline V lookup: CDR1 SNHLY, CDR2 FYNNEI. The CDR3 covers 14 residues. V lost 3 bases and J 1 base, leaving 8 bases between the germline ends. CDR3 coding DNA: TGTGCCAGCAGTGATAGCGCCCGCACAGATACGCAGTATTTT. Protein product: CASSDSARTDTQYF.

V is TRBV14 and J is TRBJ2-2, with D uncertain. The germline V and J ends were trimmed by 1 base and 6 bases, with 9 bases remaining between them. The CDR3 is 14 amino acids. CDR1 and CDR2 (germline): SGHDN, FVKESK. The CDR3 DNA sequence: TGTGCCAGCAGCCAAGTAGCTGTTTCCGGGGAGCTGTTTTTT. As protein: CASSQVAVSGELFF.

The chain carries TRBV28 and TRBJ1-2, with D possibly matching TRBD1 (5 bases). V lost 4 bases and J 8 bases, leaving 11 bases between the germline ends. This CDR3 comprises 12 residues. Germline V gene sequence: CDR1 MDHEN, CDR2 SYDVKM. CDR3 loop: CASSSGTDGYTF. The CDR3 nucleotides are TGTGCCAGCAGTTCCGGGACTGACGGCTACACCTTC.